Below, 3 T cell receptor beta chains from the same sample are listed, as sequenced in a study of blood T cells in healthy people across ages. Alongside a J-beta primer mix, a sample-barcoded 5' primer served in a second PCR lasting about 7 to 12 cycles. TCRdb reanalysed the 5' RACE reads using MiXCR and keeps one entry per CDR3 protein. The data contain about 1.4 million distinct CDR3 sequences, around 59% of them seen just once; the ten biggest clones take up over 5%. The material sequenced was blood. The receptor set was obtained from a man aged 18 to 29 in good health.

The CDR3 DNA reads as TGTGCCACCAGCAACCCTGCGGGACAGTCCTACAATGAGCAGTTCTTC. It yields the protein CATSNPAGQSYNEQFF. The V call is TRBV15, the J call TRBJ2-1, with a tentative D call TRBD1 (7 bases). V dropped 4 bases and J dropped 1 base, with 14 bases sitting between them. The germline V gene encodes CDR1 LNHNV and CDR2 YYDKDF (reference sequence). The CDR3 sequence is 16 residues long. Full variable domain (rest looked up from reference TRBV15 and TRBJ2-1): DAMVIQNPRYQVTQFGKPVTLSCSQTLNHNVMYWYQQKSSQAPKLLFHYYDKDFNNEADTPDNFQSRRPNTSFCFLDIRSPGLGDTAMYLCATSNPAGQSYNEQFFGPGTRLTVL.

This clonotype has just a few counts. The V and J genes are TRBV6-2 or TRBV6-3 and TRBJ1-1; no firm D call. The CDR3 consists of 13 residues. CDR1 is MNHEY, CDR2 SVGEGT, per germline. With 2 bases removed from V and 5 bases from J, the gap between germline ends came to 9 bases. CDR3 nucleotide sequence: TGTGCCAGCAGTTACCCCACCCAAACTGAAGCTTTCTTT. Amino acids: CASSYPTQTEAFF.

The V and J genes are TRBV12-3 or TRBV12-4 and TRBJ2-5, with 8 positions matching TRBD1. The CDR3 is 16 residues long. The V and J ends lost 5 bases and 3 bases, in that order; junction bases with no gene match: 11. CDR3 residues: CASSHSDRGGKETQYF. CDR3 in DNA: TGTGCCAGCAGTCACTCCGACAGGGGAGGAAAAGAGACCCAGTACTTC.